The 5 T cell receptor beta chains presented below share a single source sample, sequenced in a study of T-cell memory formation after mild COVID-19. A single record per CDR3 protein comes from TCRdb applying MiXCR to the 5' RACE reads. The sample lists 350,000 or so distinct CDR3 sequences, 20% to 25% occurring once. The sample comprised PBMCs or a T cell subset sorted from them (not recorded which). The receptors derive from a man aged 18 to 30 who had mild COVID-19 (a few samples of this study predate the infection). Cell type and time point are not known.

This clonotype was observed many times. This rearrangement joins TRBV5-1 to TRBJ2-7, with 8 positions matching TRBD1. Germline V gene sequence: CDR1 SGHRS, CDR2 YFSETQ. The V segment lost 0 bases and the J segment 3 bases; nucleotides outside the gene matches: 5. The CDR3 consists of 15 residues. The CDR3, as DNA: TGCGCCAGCAGCTTGGGTGGACAGGGCCACTACGAGCAGTACGTC. Amino acid sequence: CASSLGGQGHYEQYV.

This clonotype occurred a few times. J is TRBJ2-7 and V is TRBV7-2; 11 bases agree with TRBD2. Trimming removed 5 bases from V and 4 bases from J; junction bases left unmatched: 13. CDR3 size: 17 residues. Germline assignment: CDR1 SGHTA and CDR2 FQGNSA. The CDR3 DNA follows: TGTGCCAGCAGCCTCGGGACTAGCGGTCCTGCTGGGTACGAGCAGTACTTC. Translating gives CASSLGTSGPAGYEQYF.

This clonotype was seen a few times. The V gene is TRBV29-1, the J gene TRBJ1-5, with 7 bases that match TRBD1. V dropped 4 bases and J dropped 6; count of bases not matched to a gene: 6. Germline V gene sequence: CDR1 SQVTM, CDR2 ANQGSEA. This CDR3 has 13 residues. CDR3 sequence (DNA): TGCAGCGTTGGGGGAACAGGGGTTCAGCCCCAGCATTTT. Translated: CSVGGTGVQPQHF.

This clonotype was seen only a few times. The chain recombines TRBV7-9 with TRBJ2-3, with 10 positions matching TRBD2. CDR1 SEHNR and CDR2 FQNEAQ come from the germline V gene (reference sequence). J gave up 5 bases and V 4 bases, and 6 bases lay outside the gene matches. There are 15 residues in the CDR3. The CDR3 reads CASSSLLAGKDTQYF. CDR3 sequence (DNA): TGTGCCAGCAGCTCCTTACTAGCGGGGAAAGATACGCAGTATTTT.

This clonotype was counted once. The CDR3 nucleotides are TGTGCCAGCACCCAGGGAGAGAACACTGAAGCTTTCTTT. Its protein is CASTQGENTEAFF. The gene calls are TRBV12-3 or TRBV12-4 and TRBJ1-1, with D perhaps TRBD1 (5 bases). The V end lost 7 bases, the J end lost 1 base, and 10 bases lay between the germline ends. The CDR3 covers 13 residues.